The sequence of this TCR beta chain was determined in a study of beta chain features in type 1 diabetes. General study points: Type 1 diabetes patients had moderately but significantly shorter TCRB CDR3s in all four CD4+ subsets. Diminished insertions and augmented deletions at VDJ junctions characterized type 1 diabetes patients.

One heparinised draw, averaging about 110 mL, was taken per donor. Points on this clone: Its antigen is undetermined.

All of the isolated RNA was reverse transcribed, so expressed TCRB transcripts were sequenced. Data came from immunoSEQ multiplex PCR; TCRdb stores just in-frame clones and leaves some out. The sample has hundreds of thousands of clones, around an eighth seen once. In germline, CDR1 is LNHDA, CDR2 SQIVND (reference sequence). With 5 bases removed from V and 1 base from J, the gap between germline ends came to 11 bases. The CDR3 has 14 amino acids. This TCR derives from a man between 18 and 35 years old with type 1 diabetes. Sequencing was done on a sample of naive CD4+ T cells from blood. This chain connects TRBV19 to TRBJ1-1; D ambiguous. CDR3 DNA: TGTGCCAGTAGTTTCTTCGGGGAGAACACTGAAGCTTTCTTT. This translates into CASSFFGENTEAFF.